These T cell receptor beta chains were read from a single sample in a study of response to subunit inactivated influenza vaccine. MiXCR was run by TCRdb on the RT-PCR reads, yielding one entry per CDR3 protein. The table lists roughly 500,000 distinct CDR3 sequences, about 15% of them singletons. Sequencing used CD4+ T cells sorted from PBMCs, obtained around 25 months after vaccination. Receptors were obtained from a man aged 50 to 69 who received an inactivated influenza vaccine. Both conserved end residues are part of each CDR3. The D gene is left open where the match is weak. For some rows the clone size is stated as once, few or many, or as a class when expanded; others skip it.

j_call d_call v_call clone_size cdr3_nt cdr3_aa
TRBJ1-1 TRBD1 TRBV20-1 many TGCAGTGCTAATCAACAGGGGGTAGGAGTGATCGACACTGAAGCTTTCTTT CSANQQGVGVIDTEAFF
TRBJ1-5 . TRBV7-2 few TGTGCCAGCAGCTTAGCGCATCAGCCCCAGCATTTT CASSLAHQPQHF
TRBJ2-1 TRBD2 TRBV9 . TGTGCCAGCAGCCCGCCGACTAGCGGGAATGGGAATGAGCAGTTCTTC CASSPPTSGNGNEQFF
TRBJ1-2 . TRBV2 . TGTGCCAGCAGTGCTGTCGTTGGCCAGGGGTATGGCTACACCTTC CASSAVVGQGYGYTF
TRBJ2-1 TRBD2 TRBV3-1 few TGTGCCAGCAGCCAAGAAATTAGAGCGGGAGGCGGGCAGTTCTTC CASSQEIRAGGGQFF
TRBJ2-7 . TRBV6-2/TRBV6-3 . TGTGCCAGCAGCGCAGACAGGACCTTTTGGAACGAGCAGTACTTC CASSADRTFWNEQYF
TRBJ1-1 . TRBV3-1 . TGTGCCAGCAGCCACCAGAGTGAGAACACTGAAGCTTTCTTT CASSHQSENTEAFF
TRBJ2-1 . TRBV25-1 few TGTGCCAGCATCCCCGGACTTGGGGAGCAGTTCTTC CASIPGLGEQFF
TRBJ1-4 . TRBV4-2 few TGTGCCAGCAGCCCGACCCCATTCGATGTGGTGGCACGTGCGGCAACTAATGAAAAACTGTTTTTT CASSPTPFDVVARAATNEKLFF
TRBJ2-2 . TRBV6-2/TRBV6-3 . TGTGCCAGCAGTTACGGGGGGGCCCGCACCGGGGAGCTGTTTTTT CASSYGGARTGELFF
TRBJ1-5 . TRBV24-1 . TGTGCCACCAGTGATGGGGTGGGAAGGGATCAGCCCCAGCATTTT CATSDGVGRDQPQHF
TRBJ2-6 . TRBV27 . TGTGCCAGCAGCCCAAAAGGGACGTCTGGGGCCAACGTCCTGACTTTC CASSPKGTSGANVLTF
TRBJ1-2 . TRBV20-1 many TGCAGTGCTAGAGGGGTCATCGGTAGGGGCTACACCTTC CSARGVIGRGYTF
TRBJ2-7 TRBD2 TRBV4-1 once TGCGCCAGCAGCCTAGAAAGGGAAGCGGGAGGGGTCAACGAGCAGTACTTC CASSLEREAGGVNEQYF
TRBJ1-1 . TRBV7-2 many TGTGCCAGCAGCTTAAATACGGGGAGAACTGAAGCTTTCTTT CASSLNTGRTEAFF
TRBJ1-5 . TRBV4-2 . TGTGCCAGCAGCCAAGAAATAGGAGATCAGCCCCAGCATTTT CASSQEIGDQPQHF
TRBJ1-2 TRBD1 TRBV5-1 many TGCGCCAGCAGCCCCGGGACAGGTTCTAACTATGGCTACACCTTC CASSPGTGSNYGYTF
TRBJ2-3 . TRBV6-5 many TGTGCCAGCAGTTACTCGAGGACGGGATGGGAAAAAGATACGCAGTATTTT CASSYSRTGWEKDTQYF
TRBJ1-3 TRBD1 TRBV5-1 . TGCGCCAGCAGCCTGGGACAGGCCTCTGGAAACACCATATATTTT CASSLGQASGNTIYF
TRBJ1-5 . TRBV2 . TGTGCCAGCTCATGGACACAATTCAATAGCAATCAGCCCCAGCATTTT CASSWTQFNSNQPQHF
TRBJ2-1 . TRBV28 . TGTGCCAGCAGTTTGACCCGGGACGTATACAATGAGCAGTTCTTC CASSLTRDVYNEQFF
TRBJ2-1 TRBD2 TRBV15 . TGTGCCACCAGCAGATCCAGGACTAGCGGGGGATTTTCCTACAATGAGCAGTTCTTC CATSRSRTSGGFSYNEQFF
TRBJ2-7 TRBD1 TRBV28 . TGTGCCAGCAGATCGGGACAGGTGGGTGTCGAGCAGTACTTC CASRSGQVGVEQYF
TRBJ1-1 . TRBV6-1 . TGTGCTAGCAGGGTCGGAGGAATGAACACTGAAGCTTTCTTT CASRVGGMNTEAFF
TRBJ2-5 TRBD1 TRBV12-5 few TGTGCTAGTGGTTTGGTTGGTGGACAGGCGATCCAAGAGACCCAGTACTTC CASGLVGGQAIQETQYF
TRBJ2-4 . TRBV12-3/TRBV12-4 . TGTGCCAGCAGTTTCGGGGACCGGGTTTCGGGTGATCAGTACTTC CASSFGDRVSGDQYF
TRBJ2-1 TRBD1 TRBV19 . TGTGCCAGTAGTACCCGGGACAGAAGCCAGACCAATGAGCAGTTCTTC CASSTRDRSQTNEQFF
TRBJ2-7 . TRBV12-3/TRBV12-4 many TGTGCCAGCAGTCAAACCGGGAGCTCCTACGAGCAGTACTTC CASSQTGSSYEQYF
TRBJ2-5 . TRBV6-2/TRBV6-3 few TGTGCCAGCAAGGGACCTAACCAAGAGACCCAGTACTTC CASKGPNQETQYF
TRBJ2-7 . TRBV10-3 . TGTGCCATCAGTGAGTCTGCCACTCCCTACGAGCAGTACTTC CAISESATPYEQYF
TRBJ2-2 . TRBV28 few TGTGCCACCGCAAAGACCGGGGAGCTGTTTTTT CATAKTGELFF
TRBJ2-3 . TRBV7-2 . TGTGCCAGCAGCTTAGGGGTCCCGCGCACAGATACGCAGTATTTT CASSLGVPRTDTQYF
TRBJ2-3 . TRBV20-1 few TGCAGTGCTAGGAACCTCCGCGCTAGCACAGATACGCAGTATTTT CSARNLRASTDTQYF
TRBJ2-3 . TRBV12-3/TRBV12-4 . TGTGCCAGCAGTTTATTACAGGGAGATGGGCCAGATACGCAGTATTTT CASSLLQGDGPDTQYF
TRBJ2-5 . TRBV6-1 few TGTGCCAGCAGGGACCGGGTCGGAGAGACCCAGTACTTC CASRDRVGETQYF
TRBJ1-2 . TRBV4-2 few TGTGCCAGCAGCACAACAGGGAACTATGGCTACACCTTC CASSTTGNYGYTF
TRBJ1-2 TRBD1 TRBV5-1 once TGCGCCAGCAGCTTGTCACAGGGGACGGGCTACACCTTC CASSLSQGTGYTF
TRBJ2-3 . TRBV10-3 many TGTGCCATCAGTGAGGCTGTAGGGGTTGGAGATACGCAGTATTTT CAISEAVGVGDTQYF
TRBJ1-1 . TRBV10-3 . TGTGCCATCATGTCGCAACAGAACACTGAAGCTTTCTTT CAIMSQQNTEAFF
TRBJ2-2 TRBD2 TRBV10-2 few TGCGCCAGCAGGGGTCGGACAGGACTAGCGAGCATCGGTGGGACCGGGGAGCTGTTTTTT CASRGRTGLASIGGTGELFF
TRBJ1-3 . TRBV12-3/TRBV12-4 many TGTGCCAGCAGCCAATCCCCGAGTAGAAACACCATATATTTT CASSQSPSRNTIYF
TRBJ1-1 . TRBV12-3/TRBV12-4 many TGTGCCAGCAGTTTTTATGGGGAGGGCACTGAAGCTTTCTTT CASSFYGEGTEAFF
TRBJ2-7 TRBD2 TRBV11-2 few TGTGCCAGCAGCTTTCAGCGGGGGGCTTCCTACGAGCAGTACTTC CASSFQRGASYEQYF
TRBJ2-3 . TRBV7-2 . TGTGCCAGCAGTCTTACCCCCCGGACAGATACGCAGTATTTT CASSLTPRTDTQYF
TRBJ1-4 TRBD1 TRBV11-2 few TGTGCCAGCAGCTTAGATGGTACAGGGGGCATGGAACTGTTTTTT CASSLDGTGGMELFF
TRBJ2-2 . TRBV12-3/TRBV12-4 . TGTGCCAGCAGGCCCGGTGGCAGAGCGAACACCGGGGAGCTGTTTTTT CASRPGGRANTGELFF
TRBJ1-1 . TRBV7-3 . TGTGCCAGCAGCTTAACTTCGTACACTGAAGCTTTCTTT CASSLTSYTEAFF
TRBJ1-1 . TRBV5-1 once TGCGCCAGCAGCACGCTTACAGGGAACACTGAAGCTTTCTTT CASSTLTGNTEAFF
TRBJ2-2 . TRBV10-2 many TGCGCCAGCCGGGGCGGCGGCACCGGGGAGCTGTTTTTT CASRGGGTGELFF
TRBJ2-5 . TRBV7-2 . TGTGCCAGCAGCTTAATGCCAGGAATGTACCAAGAGACCCAGTACTTC CASSLMPGMYQETQYF
TRBJ2-1 TRBD2 TRBV10-3 . TGTGCCATCAGATATGCGGGAGACTCCTACAATGAGCAGTTCTTC CAIRYAGDSYNEQFF
TRBJ1-1 . TRBV18 . TGTGCCAGCTCACCACCCCGGGCGAAGAACACTGAAGCTTTCTTT CASSPPRAKNTEAFF
TRBJ2-7 TRBD2 TRBV27 few TGTGCCAGCAGATCAGGACTAGCCTCCAACGAGCAGTACTTC CASRSGLASNEQYF
TRBJ2-7 TRBD1 TRBV28 few TGTGCCAGCATACGGACAGGGTCCTACGAGCAGTACTTC CASIRTGSYEQYF
TRBJ2-2 . TRBV10-1 few TGCGCCAGCAGTGTAAAGGCGAACACCGGGGAGCTGTTTTTT CASSVKANTGELFF
TRBJ2-3 TRBD2 TRBV12-3/TRBV12-4 . TGTGCCAGCAGTGCGCCGGGACTAGCGCTGCCAGATACGCAGTATTTT CASSAPGLALPDTQYF
TRBJ2-1 . TRBV24-1 . TGTGCCACCAGTGATTTGCGGAGCAACAATGAGCAGTTCTTC CATSDLRSNNEQFF
TRBJ2-3 . TRBV12-3/TRBV12-4 . TGTGCCAGCAGCCCGAGTGGGGCGCTCACAGATACGCAGTATTTT CASSPSGALTDTQYF
TRBJ2-1 . TRBV5-5 many TGTGCCAGCAGCTTGGAAGGCTTGGGGAATGAGCAGTTCTTC CASSLEGLGNEQFF
TRBJ1-6 . TRBV20-1 once TGCAGTGCTAGAGATCGGGGTTGGAGGGGTTCACCCCTCCACTTT CSARDRGWRGSPLHF